This T cell receptor beta chain was sequenced in a study of blood T cells in healthy people across ages. Total RNA, at least 5.5 micrograms per sample, was extracted from PBMCs. Next came a second PCR, run for about 6 to 12 cycles, which used a sample-barcoded 5' primer along with a J-beta primer mix. TCRdb recomputed calls from the 5' RACE reads with MiXCR, one row per CDR3 protein. The sample lists about 930,000 distinct CDR3 sequences, about 27% occurring once. This same sample was also part of a study on T cells of mothers and their children. That work states: The effect of thymic selection on TCR recombination output is similar between related and unrelated pairs.

Sequencing input: blood. The receptor comes from a middle-aged woman in good health.

The CDR3 loop reads CSAREISGRSHNEQFF. In nucleotides, the CDR3 is TGCAGTGCTAGAGAAATTAGCGGGAGGTCCCACAATGAGCAGTTCTTC. This chain joins TRBV20-1 and TRBJ2-1; 10 bases are shared with TRBD2. Germline V gene sequence: CDR1 DFQATT, CDR2 SNEGSKA (reference sequence). V was pared by 0 bases and J by 5 bases, with 7 bases of the junction left unmatched. The CDR3 length is 16 residues.